What follows are 17 T cell receptor beta chains derived from one specimen sequenced in a study of CD8 T cells in ankylosing spondylitis. TCRdb reprocessed the 5' RACE reads with MiXCR, giving one entry per CDR3 protein. The table shows fewer than 350,000 distinct CDR3 sequences, with under 14% occurring only once. Specimen: blood, either unsorted or a sorted T cell fraction (not recorded which). These receptors were taken from a female donor with ankylosing spondylitis or in good health (not recorded which).

This clonotype has ten or more counts. J is TRBJ2-3 and V is TRBV5-1; D might be TRBD2 (5 bases). V shed 2 bases and J shed 7 bases, with 11 bases lying between them. This CDR3 is built from 13 residues. Per germline, CDR1 SGHRS and CDR2 YFSETQ. Here the CDR3 reads CASSLNEGNTQYF. CDR3 bases: TGCGCCAGCAGCTTAAACGAGGGAAATACGCAGTATTTT.

This chain connects TRBV6-5 to TRBJ1-3; no firm D call. Trimming removed 0 bases from V and 3 bases from J, with 6 bases in between. There are 14 residues in the CDR3. Germline V gives CDR1 MNHEY, CDR2 SVGAGI. The CDR3 nucleotides read TGTGCCAGCAGTTACTCCCGCAGTGGAAACACCATATATTTT. Translation: CASSYSRSGNTIYF.

As regards this clonotype: This may be a read error, as it is one base from a much larger clone. This chain uses TRBV5-1 with TRBJ1-2; possible D gene TRBD1, 5 bases. The CDR3 loop spans 12 amino acids. The V and J ends lost 1 base and 9 bases respectively, with 10 bases between them. In germline, CDR1 is SGHRS, CDR2 YFSETQ. The CDR3 DNA reads as TGCGCCAGCAGCTTGTGGGGGGAAAGCTACACCTTC. This translates into CASSLWGESYTF.

The J gene is TRBJ2-5, the V gene TRBV19; 8 bases are a match to TRBD1. CDR3 length: 17 residues. Unmatched junction bases numbered 12, after V lost 6 bases and J lost 0 bases. Germline V lookup: CDR1 LNHDA, CDR2 SQIVND (reference sequence). CDR3: CASSPVHRDRYQETQYF. The CDR3 coding sequence is TGTGCCAGTAGCCCTGTTCACCGGGACAGGTACCAAGAGACCCAGTACTTC.

Ten or more counts support this clonotype. The chain uses TRBV5-1 and TRBJ2-1; TRBD2 agrees at 10 bases. Germline loops: CDR1 SGHRS, CDR2 YFSETQ. The ends lost 1 base at V and 0 bases at J; junction bases unmatched: 1. CDR3 length equals 16 residues. The CDR3 DNA reads TGCGCCAGCAGCTTGACTAGCGGGAACTCCTACAATGAGCAGTTCTTC. Translated: CASSLTSGNSYNEQFF.

V and J are TRBV28 and TRBJ2-1; D is unresolved. Trimming removed 3 bases at V and 7 bases at J, with 7 bases between. CDR1 and CDR2 from the germline V gene are MDHEN and SYDVKM. The CDR3 length is 12 residues. The CDR3 coding sequence is TGTGCCAGCAGTTTGGCTTGGAATGAGCAGTTCTTC. Encoded protein: CASSLAWNEQFF. The entire variable domain, with the rest obtained from reference TRBV28 and TRBJ2-1, is as follows: DVKVTQSSRYLVKRTGEKVFLECVQDMDHENMFWYRQDPGLGLRLIYFSYDVKMKEKGDIPEGYSVSREKKERFSLILESASTNQTSMYLCASSLAWNEQFFGPGTRLTVL.

The chain recombines TRBV20-1 with TRBJ2-7, with 9 bases aligning to TRBD2. There are 15 residues in the CDR3. V shed 0 bases and J 3 bases; nucleotides not matched to a gene: 6. The germline CDR1 and CDR2 sequences are DFQATT and SNEGSKA (reference sequence). The CDR3 DNA sequence: TGCAGTGCTAGAGATTTGCGGGAGGGCCTCTACGAGCAGTACTTC. Its translation: CSARDLREGLYEQYF.

In its sample, this clonotype was seen a few times. The rearrangement links TRBV19 to TRBJ1-2; the D gene is possibly TRBD1 (5 bases). V was trimmed by 8 bases and J by 8 bases, leaving 9 bases between them. Germline V CDR1 and CDR2: LNHDA, SQIVND (reference sequence). The CDR3 sequence is 10 residues long. For the CDR3, the DNA is TGTGCCAGTGAACAGGAGGGCTACACCTTC. Its translation is CASEQEGYTF.

The genes are TRBV27 and TRBJ1-3; D is possibly TRBD1 (5 bases). CDR1 MNHEY and CDR2 SMNVEV come from the germline V gene (reference sequence). The CDR3 runs 15 residues. Trimming took off 4 bases at V and 0 bases at J, with 10 bases between the two ends. CDR3 sequence reads: CASSYTGGSGNTIYF. CDR3 in DNA: TGTGCCAGCAGTTACACAGGTGGCTCTGGAAACACCATATATTTT.

The sample holds many counts of this clonotype. The chain is built from TRBV29-1 and TRBJ2-3; tentatively, D is TRBD1 or TRBD2 (6 bases each). The germline V gene encodes CDR1 SQVTM and CDR2 ANQGSEA. CDR3 size: 15 residues. V was pared by 2 bases and J by 4 bases, with 16 bases between. The CDR3 DNA follows: TGCAGCGTTGAAACCGGGGGCAGCCAGGCAGATACGCAGTATTTT. It translates to CSVETGGSQADTQYF.

The rearrangement uses TRBV3-1 and TRBJ2-1; 11 nucleotides match TRBD1. The CDR3 has 15 amino acids. Germline CDR1 LGHDT, CDR2 YNNKEL (reference sequence). The V gene end was trimmed by 11 bases and the J gene end by 7 bases; junction bases not matched to a gene: 13. The DNA of the CDR3 is TGTGCCTCCTGCCATATTGGGACAGGGGGGAATGAGCAGTTCTTC. Translated, it gives CASCHIGTGGNEQFF.

This clonotype was counted ten times or more. The chain uses TRBV12-3 or TRBV12-4 and TRBJ1-1; 10 nucleotides align to TRBD1. V shed 3 bases, J shed 1 base, and the junction held 8 bases outside the gene matches. This CDR3 has 17 amino acids. The CDR3 nucleotides read TGTGCCAGCAGTTTTCTATCCGGGACAGGGGCGAACACTGAAGCTTTCTTT. It translates to CASSFLSGTGANTEAFF.

V and J are TRBV5-6 and TRBJ1-2, with TRBD1 matching 9 bases. Losses at the gene ends were 4 bases for V and 2 bases for J; bases not matched to a gene: 9. Germline V gene sequence: CDR1 SGHDT, CDR2 YYEEEE. This CDR3 has 16 amino acids. The CDR3 protein is CASSAQLDRGNYGYTF. As DNA, the CDR3 is TGTGCCAGCAGCGCCCAACTAGACAGGGGGAACTATGGCTACACCTTC.

In this sample, this clonotype turned up many times. V usage is TRBV7-3 and J usage is TRBJ2-1; weak D call: TRBD2 (6 bases). Trimming pared 5 bases from V and 2 bases from J, leaving 13 bases between. Looked up from germline, CDR1 is SGHTA and CDR2 is FQGTGA. CDR3 length equals 15 residues. CDR3 residues: CASSLFGGPYNEQFF. The CDR3 region has the DNA TGTGCCAGCAGCCTTTTCGGGGGACCCTACAATGAGCAGTTCTTC.

Turning to this clonotype: A single base separates this from a much larger clone, so it may be a read error. V gene TRBV5-1 combines with J gene TRBJ2-3, with 9 bases aligning to TRBD2. The CDR3 is 14 amino acids. Germline CDR1 and CDR2: SGHRS and YFSETQ. The V segment lost 2 bases and the J segment 6 bases; nucleotides outside the gene matches: 4. CDR3 amino acids: CASSLGTSKDTQYF. CDR3 DNA: TGCGCCAGCAGCTTAGGGACTAGCAAGGATACGCAGTATTTT.

At least ten counts were recorded for this clonotype. The V and J genes are TRBV28 and TRBJ2-7, with 10 bases matching TRBD2. This CDR3 is built from 15 residues. V lost 4 bases to trimming and J lost 4 bases; unmatched junction nucleotides: 7. The germline V gene encodes CDR1 MDHEN and CDR2 SYDVKM. DNA of the CDR3: TGTGCCAGCAGTTCCCTACTAGCGGGAATTTACGAGCAGTACTTC. Its protein product is CASSSLLAGIYEQYF.

In its sample, this clonotype was seen many times. This chain links TRBV20-1 with TRBJ2-1; no reliable D call. The CDR3 consists of 16 residues. The germline V and J ends were trimmed by 0 bases and 8 bases, with 20 bases remaining between them. Looked up from germline, CDR1 is DFQATT and CDR2 is SNEGSKA (reference sequence). The CDR3 coding sequence is TGCAGTGCTAGAGATTGGAAGTTCCGTTTTGGCGATGAGCAGTTCTTC. It codes for CSARDWKFRFGDEQFF.